This T cell receptor (beta chain) comes out of a study of Graves' ophthalmopathy and Graves' hyperthyroidism. This CDR3 contains 14 residues. From germline, CDR1 is MDHEN and CDR2 SYDVKM. The V end lost 5 bases, the J end lost 4 bases, and 14 bases lay between the germline ends. This clonotype was picked up many times. Its antigen remains unidentified. Isolation of PBMCs was performed using 9.5 to 10 ml of fresh peripheral blood. Study results and caveats: Blood samples also showed most expanded thyroid clonotypes exceeding 0.001 frequency.

Amplified TCR beta CDR3 regions were obtained using RNA transcripts as template. Second-round multiplex PCR followed a first-round RT-PCR using HTBI primers. TCRdb itself ran the multiplex PCR reads through MiXCR, one entry per CDR3 protein. This table holds about 200,000 distinct CDR3 sequences, under 30% found once. The V gene is TRBV28, the J gene TRBJ2-5; the D gene is possibly TRBD1 (6 bases). This TCR came from a man aged 45-65 years with Graves' ophthalmopathy. The sequenced sample was peripheral blood. CDR3 DNA: TGTGCCAGCAGTCCCAGGGGCCCCCGAGAGACCCAGTACTTC. It codes for CASSPRGPRETQYF.